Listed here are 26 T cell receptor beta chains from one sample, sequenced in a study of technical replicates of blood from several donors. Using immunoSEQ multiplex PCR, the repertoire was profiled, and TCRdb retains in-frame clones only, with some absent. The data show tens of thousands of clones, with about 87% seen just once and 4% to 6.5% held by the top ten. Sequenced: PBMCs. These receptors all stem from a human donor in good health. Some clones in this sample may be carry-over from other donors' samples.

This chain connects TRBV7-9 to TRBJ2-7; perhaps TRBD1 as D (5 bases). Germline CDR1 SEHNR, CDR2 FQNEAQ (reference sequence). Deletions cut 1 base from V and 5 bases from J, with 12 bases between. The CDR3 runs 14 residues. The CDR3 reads CASSLVQGPNEQYF. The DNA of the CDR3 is TGTGCCAGCAGCTTAGTCCAGGGTCCAAACGAGCAGTACTTC.

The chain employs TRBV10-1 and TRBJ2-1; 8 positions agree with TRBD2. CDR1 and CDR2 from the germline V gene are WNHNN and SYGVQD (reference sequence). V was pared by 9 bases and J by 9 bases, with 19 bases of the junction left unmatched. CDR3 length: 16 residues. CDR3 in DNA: TGCGCCAGGAGTCGGGAGGGTTTTATCGTTTGGGTTGAGCAGTTCTTC. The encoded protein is CARSREGFIVWVEQFF.

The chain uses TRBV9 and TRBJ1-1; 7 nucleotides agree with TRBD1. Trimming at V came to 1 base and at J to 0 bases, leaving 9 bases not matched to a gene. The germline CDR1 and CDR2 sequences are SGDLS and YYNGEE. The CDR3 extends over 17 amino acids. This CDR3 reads CASSVSPGRGLNTEAFF. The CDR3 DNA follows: TGTGCCAGCAGCGTAAGCCCCGGGAGGGGGCTGAACACTGAAGCTTTCTTT.

As DNA, the CDR3 is TGTGCCAGCAGTCGACTAGCGGGAGGGCCTAATACGCAGTATTTT. Its protein product is CASSRLAGGPNTQYF. The chain joins TRBV2 to TRBJ2-3; TRBD2 agrees at 14 bases. CDR3 length equals 15 residues. J lost 7 bases, V lost 5 bases, and 5 bases had no gene match. Germline CDR1 SNHLY, CDR2 FYNNEI. The complete variable domain, with remaining parts taken from reference TRBV2 and TRBJ2-3, reads EPEVTQTPSHQVTQMGQEVILRCVPISNHLYFYWYRQILGQKVEFLVSFYNNEISEKSEIFDDQFSVERPDGSNFTLKIRSTKLEDSAMYFCASSRLAGGPNTQYFGPGTRLTVL.

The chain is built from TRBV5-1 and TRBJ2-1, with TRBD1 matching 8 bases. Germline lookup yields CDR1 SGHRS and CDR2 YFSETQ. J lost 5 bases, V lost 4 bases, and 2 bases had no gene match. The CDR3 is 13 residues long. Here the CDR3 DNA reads TGCGCCAGCAGCAAGGACAGGGACAATGAGCAGTTCTTC. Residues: CASSKDRDNEQFF.

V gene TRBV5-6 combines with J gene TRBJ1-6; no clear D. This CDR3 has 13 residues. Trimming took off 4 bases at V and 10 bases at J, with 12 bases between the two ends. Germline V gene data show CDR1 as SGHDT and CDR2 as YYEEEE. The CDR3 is CASSLEGGSPLHF. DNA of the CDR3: TGTGCCAGCAGCCTTGAGGGAGGATCACCCCTCCACTTT.

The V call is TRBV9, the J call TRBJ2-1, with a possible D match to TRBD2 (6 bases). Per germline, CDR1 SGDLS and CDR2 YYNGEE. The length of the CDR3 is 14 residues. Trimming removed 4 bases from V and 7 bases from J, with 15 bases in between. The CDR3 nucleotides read TGTGCCAGCAGCTCGGCGCTAGCGCAGAATGAGCAGTTCTTC. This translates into CASSSALAQNEQFF.

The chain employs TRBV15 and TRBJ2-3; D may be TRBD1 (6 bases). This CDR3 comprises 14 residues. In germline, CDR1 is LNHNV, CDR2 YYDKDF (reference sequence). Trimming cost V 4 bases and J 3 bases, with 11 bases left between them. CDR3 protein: CATSKPDSTDTQYF. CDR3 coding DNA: TGTGCCACCAGCAAACCGGACAGTACAGATACGCAGTATTTT.

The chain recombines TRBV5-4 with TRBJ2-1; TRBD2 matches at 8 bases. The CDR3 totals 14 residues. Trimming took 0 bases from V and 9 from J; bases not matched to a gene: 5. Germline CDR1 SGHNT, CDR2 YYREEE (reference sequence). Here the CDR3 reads CASSLVTSGLEQFF. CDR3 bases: TGTGCCAGCAGCTTGGTAACTAGCGGACTTGAGCAGTTCTTC.

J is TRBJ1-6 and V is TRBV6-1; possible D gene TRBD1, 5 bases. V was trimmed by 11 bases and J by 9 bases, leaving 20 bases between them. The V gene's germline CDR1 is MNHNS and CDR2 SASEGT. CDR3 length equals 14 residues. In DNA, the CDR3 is TGTGCCTCCGACGACACGGGGGGTGGTTCACCCCTCCACTTT. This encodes CASDDTGGGSPLHF.

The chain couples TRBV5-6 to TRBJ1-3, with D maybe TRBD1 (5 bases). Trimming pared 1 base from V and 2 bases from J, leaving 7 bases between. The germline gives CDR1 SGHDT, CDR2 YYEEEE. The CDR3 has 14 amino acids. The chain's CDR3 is CASSLWTPGNTIYF. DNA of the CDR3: TGTGCCAGCAGCTTGTGGACACCTGGAAACACCATATATTTT.

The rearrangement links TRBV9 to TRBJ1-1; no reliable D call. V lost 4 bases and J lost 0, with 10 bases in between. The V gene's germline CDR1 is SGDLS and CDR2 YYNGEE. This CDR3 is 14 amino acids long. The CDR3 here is CASSLSPVNTEAFF. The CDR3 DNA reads TGTGCCAGCAGCCTTAGCCCGGTGAACACTGAAGCTTTCTTT. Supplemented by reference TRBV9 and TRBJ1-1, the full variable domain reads DSGVTQTPKHLITATGQRVTLRCSPRSGDLSVYWYQQSLDQGLQFLIQYYNGEERAKGNILERFSAQQFPDLHSELNLSSLELGDSALYFCASSLSPVNTEAFFGQGTRLTVV.

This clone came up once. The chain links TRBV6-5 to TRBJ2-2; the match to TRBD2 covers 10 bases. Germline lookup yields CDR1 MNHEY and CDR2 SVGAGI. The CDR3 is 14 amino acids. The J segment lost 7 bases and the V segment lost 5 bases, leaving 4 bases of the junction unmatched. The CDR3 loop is CASSSGRAVGELFF. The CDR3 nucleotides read TGTGCCAGCAGTAGCGGGAGGGCCGTCGGGGAGCTGTTTTTT.

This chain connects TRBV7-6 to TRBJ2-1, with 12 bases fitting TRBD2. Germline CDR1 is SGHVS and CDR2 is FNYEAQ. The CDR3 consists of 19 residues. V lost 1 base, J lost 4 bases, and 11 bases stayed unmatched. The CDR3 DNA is TGTGCCAGCAGCTTAGTCGGCCCCACTAGCGGGGGGAAATACAATGAGCAGTTCTTC. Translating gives CASSLVGPTSGGKYNEQFF. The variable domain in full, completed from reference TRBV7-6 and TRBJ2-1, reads GAGVSQSPRYKVTKRGQDVALRCDPISGHVSLYWYRQALGQGPEFLTYFNYEAQQDKSGLPNDRFSAERPEGSISTLTIQRTEQRDSAMYRCASSLVGPTSGGKYNEQFFGPGTRLTVL.

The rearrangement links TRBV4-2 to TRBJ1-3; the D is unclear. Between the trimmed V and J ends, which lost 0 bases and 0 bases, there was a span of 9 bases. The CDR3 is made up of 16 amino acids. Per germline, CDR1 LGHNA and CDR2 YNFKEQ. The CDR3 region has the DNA TGTGCCAGCAGCCAAGATCTTGGCAGCTCTGGAAACACCATATATTTT. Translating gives CASSQDLGSSGNTIYF.

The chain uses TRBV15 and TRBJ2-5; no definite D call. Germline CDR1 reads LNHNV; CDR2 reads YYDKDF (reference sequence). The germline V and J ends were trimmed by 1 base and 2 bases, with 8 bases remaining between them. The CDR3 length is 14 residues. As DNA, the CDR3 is TGTGCCACCAGCAGAGGGTCCCAGCAAGAGACCCAGTACTTC. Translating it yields CATSRGSQQETQYF.

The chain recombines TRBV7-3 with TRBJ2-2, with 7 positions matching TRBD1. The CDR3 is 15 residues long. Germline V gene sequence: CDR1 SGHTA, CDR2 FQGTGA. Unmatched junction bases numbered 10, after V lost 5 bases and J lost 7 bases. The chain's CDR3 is CASSLRQGVDGELFF. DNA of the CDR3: TGTGCCAGCAGCCTAAGACAGGGAGTTGACGGGGAGCTGTTTTTT.

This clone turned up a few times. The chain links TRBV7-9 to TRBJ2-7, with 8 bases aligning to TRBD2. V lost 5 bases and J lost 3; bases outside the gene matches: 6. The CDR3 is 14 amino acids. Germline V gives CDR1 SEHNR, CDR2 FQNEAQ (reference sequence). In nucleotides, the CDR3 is TGTGCCAGCAGCCCAAGCGGGAGTGTCTACGAGCAGTACTTC. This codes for CASSPSGSVYEQYF.

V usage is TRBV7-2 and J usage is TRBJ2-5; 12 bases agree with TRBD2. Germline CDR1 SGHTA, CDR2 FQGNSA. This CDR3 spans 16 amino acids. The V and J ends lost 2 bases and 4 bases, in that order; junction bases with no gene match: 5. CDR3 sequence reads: CASSLRLAGVRETQYF. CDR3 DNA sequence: TGTGCCAGCAGCTTAAGACTAGCGGGAGTACGAGAGACCCAGTACTTC.

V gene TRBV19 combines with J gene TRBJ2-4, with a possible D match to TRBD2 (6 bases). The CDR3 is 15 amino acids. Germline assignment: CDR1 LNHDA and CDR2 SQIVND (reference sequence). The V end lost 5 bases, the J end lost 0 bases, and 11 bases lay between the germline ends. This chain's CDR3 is CASSGTLIAKNIQYF. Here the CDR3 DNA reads TGTGCCAGTAGTGGGACTCTAATAGCCAAAAACATTCAGTACTTC.

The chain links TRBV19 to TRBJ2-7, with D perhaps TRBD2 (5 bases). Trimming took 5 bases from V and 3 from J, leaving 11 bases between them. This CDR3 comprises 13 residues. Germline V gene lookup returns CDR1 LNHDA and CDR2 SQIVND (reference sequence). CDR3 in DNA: TGTGCCAGTAGTGGGCCGGGGTTCTACGAGCAGTACTTC. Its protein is CASSGPGFYEQYF.

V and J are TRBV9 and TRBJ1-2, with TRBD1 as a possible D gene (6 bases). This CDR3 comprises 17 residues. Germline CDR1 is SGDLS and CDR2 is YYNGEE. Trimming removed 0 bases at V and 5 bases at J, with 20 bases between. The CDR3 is CASSVESGTTRGYGYTF. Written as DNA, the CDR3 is TGTGCCAGCAGCGTAGAGAGTGGGACAACCCGCGGTTATGGCTACACCTTC.

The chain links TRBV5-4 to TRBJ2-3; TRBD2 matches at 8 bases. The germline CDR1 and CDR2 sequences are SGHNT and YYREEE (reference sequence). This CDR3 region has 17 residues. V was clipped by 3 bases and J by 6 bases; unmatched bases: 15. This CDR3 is CASSSEPPGGAVDTQYF. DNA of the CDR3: TGTGCCAGCAGCTCGGAGCCCCCCGGGGGGGCCGTGGATACGCAGTATTTT.

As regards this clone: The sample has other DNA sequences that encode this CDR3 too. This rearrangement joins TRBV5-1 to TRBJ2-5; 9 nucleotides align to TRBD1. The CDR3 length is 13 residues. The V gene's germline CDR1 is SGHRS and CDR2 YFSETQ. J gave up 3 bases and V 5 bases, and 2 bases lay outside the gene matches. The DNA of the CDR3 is TGCGCCAGCAGACGGGACAGGGAAGAGACCCAGTACTTC. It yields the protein CASRRDREETQYF.

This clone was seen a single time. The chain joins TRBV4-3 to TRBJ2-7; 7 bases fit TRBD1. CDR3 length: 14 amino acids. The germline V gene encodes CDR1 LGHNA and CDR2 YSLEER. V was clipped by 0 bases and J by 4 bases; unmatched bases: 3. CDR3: CASSQDSQGYEQYF. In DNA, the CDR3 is TGCGCCAGCAGCCAAGACTCACAGGGGTACGAGCAGTACTTC.

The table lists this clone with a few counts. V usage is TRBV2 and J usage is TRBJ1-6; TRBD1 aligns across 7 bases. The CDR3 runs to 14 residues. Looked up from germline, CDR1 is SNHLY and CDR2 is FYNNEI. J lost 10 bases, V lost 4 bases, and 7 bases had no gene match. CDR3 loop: CASSAATGQSPLHF. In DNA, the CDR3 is TGTGCCAGCAGTGCGGCGACAGGGCAATCACCCCTCCACTTT.